This T cell receptor (beta chain) was captured in a study of PD-1 blockade in mismatch repair-deficient tumors. As for the study in general: Enrolled about 2013-2017, patients had progressing, pretreated mismatch repair-deficient cancers of 12 types.

TCRs were sequenced from a few patients responding to pembrolizumab. Here immunoSEQ multiplex PCR was the method, and the copy in TCRdb shows in-frame clones only, minus some. The data show over 75,000 clones, with approximately 81% seen just once and around 2.7% held by the top ten. Study findings and constraints: Rapid post-treatment expansion, then contraction, generally preceding radiologic response, marked tumor-resident clones.

This clone is deemed medium-sized. Its target is not known. The germline CDR1 and CDR2 sequences are SGHVS and FQNEAQ. The CDR3 covers 13 residues. V lost 10 bases to trimming and J lost 1 base; unmatched junction nucleotides: 5. This receptor was taken from an adult with mismatch repair-deficient cancer. The sample consisted of peripheral blood, taken 12 weeks after starting pembrolizumab. The V gene is TRBV7-8, the J gene TRBJ2-7, with 9 bases fitting TRBD1. This CDR3 reads CATAQGASYEQYF. The DNA for the CDR3 is TGTGCCACCGCACAGGGGGCGTCCTACGAGCAGTACTTC.